The next 20 T cell receptor beta chains were all read from a single sample in a study of beta chain features in type 1 diabetes. TCRB transcripts that were expressed got sequenced, as all of the isolated RNA had been reverse transcribed. The protocol was immunoSEQ multiplex PCR, while the TCRdb copy is restricted to in-frame clones and leaves out a portion. The table has 200,000 to 250,000 clones, over 12% seen once. The source material was naive CD4+ T cells from blood. These receptors all come from a woman in her 40s in good health.

The CDR3 spells CASSPKGQGAQAFF. The CDR3 DNA reads as TGTGCCAGCTCACCAAAGGGACAGGGGGCACAGGCTTTCTTT. The genes are TRBV18 and TRBJ1-1; TRBD1 matches at 12 bases. The V gene's germline CDR1 is KGHSH and CDR2 LQKENI. The length of the CDR3 is 14 residues. J lost 11 bases, V lost 2 bases, and 6 bases had no gene match.

This clone showed up just a few times. The CDR3 nucleotides read TGTGCCAGCAGTGAAACGCTAGCTTGGCGGTTCTTC. Translation gives CASSETLAWRFF. This chain links TRBV2 with TRBJ2-1; tentative D call: TRBD2 (5 bases). CDR1 SNHLY and CDR2 FYNNEI come from the germline V gene. Trimming removed 2 bases at V and 15 bases at J, with 14 bases between. CDR3 size: 12 residues.

About this clone: The sample holds other DNA sequences that translate to the same CDR3. The chain employs TRBV9 and TRBJ2-1, with 7 nucleotides matching TRBD2. CDR1 and CDR2 (germline): SGDLS, YYNGEE. V dropped 3 bases and J dropped 0; count of bases not matched to a gene: 3. The CDR3 length is 15 residues. This CDR3 is CASSGGGSSYNEQFF. As DNA, the CDR3 is TGTGCCAGCAGCGGGGGCGGGAGCTCCTACAATGAGCAGTTCTTC. Based on the CDR3 plus reference TRBV9 and TRBJ2-1, the full variable domain is DSGVTQTPKHLITATGQRVTLRCSPRSGDLSVYWYQQSLDQGLQFLIQYYNGEERAKGNILERFSAQQFPDLHSELNLSSLELGDSALYFCASSGGGSSYNEQFFGPGTRLTVL.

The chain uses TRBV19 and TRBJ1-2, with 9 bases identical to TRBD1. V dropped 5 bases and J dropped 4; count of bases not matched to a gene: 8. The CDR3 totals 15 residues. The germline V gene has CDR1 LNHDA and CDR2 SQIVND (reference sequence). The CDR3 DNA reads as TGTGCCAGTAGTGGCGGGACAGGGAACGGCTATGGCTACACCTTC. Translated: CASSGGTGNGYGYTF.

The gene calls are TRBV6-1 and TRBJ1-1; D might be TRBD1 (6 bases). CDR1 and CDR2 (germline): MNHNS, SASEGT. V gave up 2 bases and J gave up 5 bases, with 12 bases separating them. The CDR3 has 14 residues. The CDR3 spells CASSEYRGSTEAFF. In DNA form, the CDR3 reads TGTGCCAGCAGTGAATATAGGGGGAGTACTGAAGCTTTCTTT.

This clone was detected a few times. The sample carries other DNA sequences with the same CDR3. V usage is TRBV18 and J usage is TRBJ1-2; 7 positions match TRBD1. CDR3 length: 13 residues. Germline V gene lookup returns CDR1 KGHSH and CDR2 LQKENI. Trimming removed 2 bases from V and 6 bases from J; junction bases left unmatched: 3. The CDR3: CASSPTGEDGYTF. As DNA, the CDR3 is TGTGCCAGCTCACCAACAGGGGAAGATGGCTACACCTTC.

The chain couples TRBV10-2 to TRBJ1-1; a possible D gene is TRBD1 (6 bases). Germline V lookup: CDR1 WSHSY, CDR2 SAAADI. V was clipped by 8 bases and J by 7 bases, with 11 bases between them. The CDR3 contains 11 residues. CDR3 amino acids: CASGRTDEAFF. Here the CDR3 DNA reads TGCGCCAGCGGACGGACAGATGAAGCTTTCTTT.

The CDR3 loop reads CASSENRAGVPETQYF. CDR3 bases: TGTGCCAGCAGTGAAAACAGGGCAGGGGTTCCAGAGACCCAGTACTTC. The chain has TRBV2 and TRBJ2-5; D might be TRBD1 (6 bases). The germline V gene encodes CDR1 SNHLY and CDR2 FYNNEI. Trimming removed 2 bases at V and 4 bases at J, with 17 bases between. CDR3 length: 16 residues.

V gene TRBV7-9 combines with J gene TRBJ2-7, with 9 bases fitting TRBD2. The CDR3 is made up of 15 amino acids. V lost 5 bases and J lost 5; bases outside the gene matches: 10. Germline V gene lookup returns CDR1 SEHNR and CDR2 FQNEAQ (reference sequence). In DNA, the CDR3 is TGTGCCAGCAGCGGGGAAGCGGGGGGTTTCCACGAGCAGTACTTC. This encodes CASSGEAGGFHEQYF.

This chain joins TRBV19 and TRBJ1-2; unclear D gene. The CDR3 extends over 15 amino acids. The ends were cut back, 3 bases at V and 5 bases at J, with 16 bases in the middle. Germline loops: CDR1 LNHDA, CDR2 SQIVND (reference sequence). DNA of the CDR3: TGTGCCAGTAGTATCTCGGAAGGGAGGTGGTATGGCTACACCTTC. Residues: CASSISEGRWYGYTF.

The chain employs TRBV12-5 and TRBJ1-2; D is possibly TRBD1 (5 bases). V was trimmed by 4 bases and J by 2 bases, leaving 14 bases between them. This CDR3 region has 15 residues. Per germline, CDR1 LGHNT and CDR2 FRNRAP. In DNA, the CDR3 is TGTGCTAGTGGTTCAAGAACATCAGGGAACTATGGCTACACCTTC. Translated: CASGSRTSGNYGYTF. Supplemented by reference TRBV12-5 and TRBJ1-2, the full variable domain reads DARVTQTPRHKVTEMGQEVTMRCQPILGHNTVFWYRQTMMQGLELLAYFRNRAPLDDSGMPKDRFSAEMPDATLATLKIQPSEPRDSAVYFCASGSRTSGNYGYTFGSGTRLTVV.

This clone has a handful of counts. The V gene is TRBV28, the J gene TRBJ2-1; 9 bases line up with TRBD1. This CDR3 contains 17 residues. Germline values: CDR1 MDHEN, CDR2 SYDVKM. The V gene end was trimmed by 6 bases and the J gene end by 8 bases; junction bases not matched to a gene: 17. Here the CDR3 reads CASRPSPAGTGLHEQFF. The CDR3 DNA sequence: TGTGCCAGCAGACCTAGTCCAGCTGGGACAGGGTTACATGAGCAGTTCTTC.

This clone was found a few times. The V and J genes are TRBV19 and TRBJ2-7, with 8 bases lining up with TRBD1. With 10 bases clipped from V and 0 bases from J, the junction kept 8 bases outside the gene matches. CDR3 length: 14 residues. Germline values: CDR1 LNHDA, CDR2 SQIVND (reference sequence). This CDR3 is CATADRASSYEQYF. The CDR3 DNA reads TGTGCCACCGCGGACAGGGCGAGCTCCTACGAGCAGTACTTC.

This chain joins TRBV6-5 and TRBJ1-1; 7 bases are shared with TRBD1. V gave up 7 bases and J gave up 11 bases; unmatched junction bases: 16. This CDR3 has 14 amino acids. Germline CDR1 MNHEY, CDR2 SVGAGI. CDR3 residues: CASTDLNRGGNAFF. The CDR3 coding sequence is TGTGCCAGCACCGACCTAAACAGGGGCGGGAACGCTTTCTTT.

The chain joins TRBV5-6 to TRBJ2-5; the match to TRBD2 covers 14 bases. J was trimmed by 5 bases and V by 4 bases; bases with no gene match: 7. The CDR3 loop spans 16 amino acids. Germline CDR1 and CDR2: SGHDT and YYEEEE. CDR3 nucleotide sequence: TGTGCCAGCAGCAGACGGACTAGCGGGGGGCCGGAGACCCAGTACTTC. It codes for CASSRRTSGGPETQYF.

Only a few counts were recorded for this clone. The V and J genes are TRBV6-5 and TRBJ2-5; TRBD1 matches 8 bases. J lost 1 base, V lost 7 bases, and 2 bases had no gene match. Looked up from germline, CDR1 is MNHEY and CDR2 is SVGAGI. CDR3 length: 13 residues. CDR3 DNA sequence: TGTGCCAGCAAAGACAGGGGCCAAGAGACCCAGTACTTC. Its translation: CASKDRGQETQYF.

The chain employs TRBV10-2 and TRBJ1-6, with 12 bases matching TRBD1. Trimming at V came to 6 bases and at J to 14 bases, leaving 11 bases not matched to a gene. Germline CDR1 is WSHSY and CDR2 is SAAADI. This CDR3 is 15 amino acids long. CDR3 nucleotide sequence: TGCGCCAGCAGACCACCGGGACAGGGGGCTGAGGCCCTCCACTTT. This sequence encodes CASRPPGQGAEALHF.

The chain is built from TRBV5-6 and TRBJ2-3, with 10 bases aligning to TRBD2. Germline CDR1 is SGHDT and CDR2 is YYEEEE. Trimming removed 1 base from V and 0 bases from J; junction bases left unmatched: 11. The CDR3 spans 19 residues. CDR3 sequence: CASSLLFTSGAPSTDTQYF. The DNA for the CDR3 is TGTGCCAGCAGCTTGCTCTTTACTAGCGGGGCCCCTAGCACAGATACGCAGTATTTT.

This clone was detected only a few times. V usage is TRBV19 and J usage is TRBJ1-5; no firm D call. The CDR3 is made up of 13 amino acids. In germline, CDR1 is LNHDA, CDR2 SQIVND (reference sequence). Trimming cost V 4 bases and J 2 bases, with 6 bases left between them. CDR3 region: CASSTVGNQPQHF. Written as DNA, the CDR3 is TGTGCCAGTAGTACGGTCGGCAATCAGCCCCAGCATTTT.

This clone showed up just a few times. This chain links TRBV6-1 with TRBJ1-6; D gene ambiguous. Germline V gene data show CDR1 as MNHNS and CDR2 as SASEGT. V lost 5 bases and J lost 15, with 20 bases in between. The CDR3 consists of 14 residues. The CDR3 protein is CASSFIETSQNLHF. DNA for the CDR3: TGTGCCAGCAGTTTCATCGAGACATCGCAGAACCTCCACTTT.